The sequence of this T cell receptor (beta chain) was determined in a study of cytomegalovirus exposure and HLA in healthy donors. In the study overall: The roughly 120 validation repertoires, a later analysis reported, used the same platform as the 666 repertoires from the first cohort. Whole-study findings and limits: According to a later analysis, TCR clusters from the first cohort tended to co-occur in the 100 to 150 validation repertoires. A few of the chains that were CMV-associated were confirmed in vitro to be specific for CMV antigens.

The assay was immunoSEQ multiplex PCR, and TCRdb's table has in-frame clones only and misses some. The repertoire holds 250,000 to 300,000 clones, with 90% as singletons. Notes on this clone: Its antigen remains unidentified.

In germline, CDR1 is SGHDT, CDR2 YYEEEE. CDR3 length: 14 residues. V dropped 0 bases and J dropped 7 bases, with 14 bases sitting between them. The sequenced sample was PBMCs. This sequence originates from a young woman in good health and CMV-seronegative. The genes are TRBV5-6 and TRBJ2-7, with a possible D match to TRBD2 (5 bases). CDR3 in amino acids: CASSLGGPLGEQYF. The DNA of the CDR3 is TGTGCCAGCAGCTTGGGAGGGCCTCTCGGGGAGCAGTACTTC.